The clone carrying this T cell receptor beta chain has more than one count but fewer than ten. Antigen unknown. The data stem from a study of T cell repertoires in cytomegalovirus infection. The overall study: TCR beta signatures that were public indicated CMV infection and matching HLA type.

Broader study findings: HLA-C-restricted CMV-specific TCR beta clonotypes were dominant in the ex vivo response. Totalled public TCR beta family frequency picked out people who carried CMV plus the relevant HLA.

V lost 0 bases and J 0 bases, leaving 11 bases between the germline ends. The V gene's germline CDR1 is MGHRA and CDR2 YSYEKL. The CDR3 is made up of 17 amino acids. TCRdb reprocessed the reads via MiXCR and lists one record per CDR3 protein. The sample lists approximately 100,000 distinct CDR3 sequences; about 40% were seen once. V is TRBV4-1 and J is TRBJ2-2; D remains ambiguous. This sequence was found in a human donor in good health (CMV status not recorded). Some clones in this sample may be carry-over from other donors' samples. The input for sequencing was CD8+ T cells from cultured PBMCs, taken from culture after CMV antigen stimulation. Here the CDR3 DNA reads TGCGCCAGCAGCCAAGATTTGGTACAGCCGAACACCGGGGAGCTGTTTTTT. As protein: CASSQDLVQPNTGELFF.